This T cell receptor (beta chain) was sequenced during a study of cytomegalovirus exposure and HLA in healthy donors. The overall study: When over 300 donors were genotyped, roughly 82% of them were found to fall in the Caucasian-associated ancestry cluster. Study findings and constraints: Through in vitro validation, three CMV-associated chains were shown to be specific for CMV antigens. Published work reported that the classifier diagnosed cytomegalovirus status with high specificity and sensitivity.

Of note for this clone: Its matching antigen is unknown.

Each donor was nominally healthy when sampled (though unrecorded immune exposures were likely). The CDR3 extends over 13 amino acids. V lost 1 base, J lost 6 bases, and 7 bases lay in between. Germline CDR1 reads SGHTA; CDR2 reads FQGNSA. Primers: 60 Vbeta forward and 13 Jbeta reverse. The method was immunoSEQ multiplex PCR; TCRdb's version includes in-frame clones alone and lacks a portion of them. The sample records about 110,000 clones, roughly 76% being singletons. Sequencing used PBMCs. The V call is TRBV7-2, the J call TRBJ1-5, with D uncertain. This TCR came from a man aged 25 to 40 in good health and CMV-seropositive. The CDR3: CASSLGPGQPQHF. The CDR3 DNA is TGTGCCAGCAGCTTAGGTCCGGGTCAGCCCCAGCATTTT.